The 31 T cell receptor beta chains below all came from one sample that was sequenced in a study of vaccination and CD4 T cells after COVID-19. No antigen has been identified for these receptors. The Oncomine TCR Beta short-read assay sequenced DNA from cultured CD4+ T cells. From the PCR reads, TCRdb called clonotypes with MiXCR, one entry per CDR3 protein. The table lists roughly 11,000 distinct CDR3 sequences, 56% of them singletons, with 21% in the top ten. The treatment here: approximately nine-day PBMC culture with coronavirus spike peptide pools or control peptides (ViraFEST assay). The specimen sequenced was CD4+ T cells from blood, cultured in vitro. The receptor set was obtained from a human donor who had recovered from COVID-19.

The chain combines TRBV7-2 with TRBJ2-1; 10 bases match TRBD1. Germline V gives CDR1 SGHTA, CDR2 FQGNSA. V lost 4 bases to trimming and J lost 8 bases; unmatched junction nucleotides: 8. The CDR3 consists of 15 residues. CDR3 DNA: TGTGCCAGCAGCTCCCAGACAGGGGGCGGCGATGAGCAGTTCTTC. The encoded protein is CASSSQTGGGDEQFF. The whole variable domain, filled in from reference TRBV7-2 and TRBJ2-1, reads GAGVSQSPSNKVTEKGKDVELRCDPISGHTALYWYRQSLGQGLEFLIYFQGNSAPDKSGLPSDRFSAERTGGSVSTLTIQRTQQEDSAVYLCASSSQTGGGDEQFFGPGTRLTVL.

In this sample, this clonotype turned up a few times. This sequence joins TRBV20-1 and TRBJ1-2, with D uncertain. Germline values: CDR1 DFQATT, CDR2 SNEGSKA (reference sequence). V was cut by 3 bases and J by 4 bases, with 12 bases left in between. The CDR3 sequence is 13 residues long. The CDR3 here is CSARDGFGYGYTF. As DNA, the CDR3 is TGCAGTGCTAGGGACGGATTCGGCTATGGCTACACCTTC.

The V call is TRBV11-2, the J call TRBJ2-5; D call uncertain. This CDR3 comprises 14 residues. V lost 1 base, J lost 2 bases, and 8 bases lay in between. Germline CDR1 SGHAT, CDR2 FQNNGV. The CDR3 sequence: CASSLGADQETQYF. CDR3 bases: TGTGCCAGCAGCTTAGGGGCAGATCAAGAGACCCAGTACTTC.

V gene TRBV10-2 combines with J gene TRBJ1-2; TRBD1 aligns across 9 bases. The CDR3 length is 15 residues. From germline, CDR1 is WSHSY and CDR2 SAAADI. V trimming: 4 bases; J trimming: 4 bases; junction bases outside the gene matches: 7. The CDR3 nucleotides are TGCGCCAGCAGTGCGCCGGGACAGGGAATCTATGGCTACACCTTC. Protein sequence: CASSAPGQGIYGYTF.

This clonotype has a single count. V gene TRBV7-6 combines with J gene TRBJ1-6; D uncertain. Germline V gene data show CDR1 as SGHVS and CDR2 as FNYEAQ. The CDR3 loop spans 14 amino acids. V was trimmed by 2 bases and J by 6 bases, leaving 8 bases between them. CDR3 amino acids: CASSLQDGNSPLHF. The CDR3 nucleotides read TGTGCCAGCAGCTTACAGGACGGTAATTCACCCCTCCACTTT.

The table lists this clonotype with a few counts. This chain uses TRBV19 with TRBJ1-2; the D gene is possibly TRBD1 (5 bases). V gave up 4 bases and J gave up 6 bases, with 15 bases separating them. This CDR3 has 14 amino acids. Germline V CDR1 and CDR2: LNHDA, SQIVND (reference sequence). The CDR3 coding sequence is TGTGCCAGTAGTACGACCGGGACGTTCCATGGCTACACCTTC. This sequence encodes CASSTTGTFHGYTF.

The genes are TRBV20-1 and TRBJ2-1; 8 positions agree with TRBD2. The J segment lost 7 bases and the V segment lost 3 bases, leaving 5 bases of the junction unmatched. Per the germline V gene, CDR1 is DFQATT and CDR2 is SNEGSKA (reference sequence). CDR3 length equals 13 residues. The CDR3 coding sequence is TGCAGTGCTAGGTGGGTAGCGGGGAATGAGCAGTTCTTC. It translates to CSARWVAGNEQFF.

This chain connects TRBV7-8 to TRBJ2-5; D perhaps matches TRBD1 (6 bases). Germline lookup yields CDR1 SGHVS and CDR2 FQNEAQ. The CDR3 contains 14 residues. Trimming shortened V by 2 bases and J by 5 bases, and 12 bases separated the two germline ends. The CDR3 loop is CASSLRRRGETQYF. CDR3 in DNA: TGTGCCAGCAGCTTACGTCGCAGGGGTGAGACCCAGTACTTC.

The chain is built from TRBV2 and TRBJ2-1; D is tentatively TRBD1 or TRBD2 (5 bases each). Per germline, CDR1 SNHLY and CDR2 FYNNEI. The V and J ends lost 5 bases and 7 bases respectively, with 15 bases between them. The CDR3 is made up of 14 amino acids. CDR3 coding DNA: TGTGCCAGCAGTCTTCCCGGGGCCTTAAATGAGCAGTTCTTC. This translates into CASSLPGALNEQFF.

Within the sample, this clonotype is medium-sized. The germline gene is not matched at one end of the junction; a read error may be the cause. The rearrangement joins TRBV2 to TRBJ2-7, with TRBD1 identical over 10 bases. The germline V gene has CDR1 SNHLY and CDR2 FYNNEI. The CDR3 spans 15 residues. The CDR3 region has the DNA TGTGCCAGCAGTGAGGCCGGGACAGGGGTCACGATTGTAGACTTC. It is translated as CASSEAGTGVTIVDF.

This clonotype counts as medium-sized. The chain joins TRBV6-1 to TRBJ2-4, with 9 bases identical to TRBD1. The CDR3 runs to 15 residues. V was clipped by 10 bases and J by 0 bases; unmatched bases: 7. Germline loops: CDR1 MNHNS, CDR2 SASEGT. The DNA for the CDR3 is TGTGCCACCAGGGACAGGGACTTAGCCAAAAACATTCAGTACTTC. It encodes CATRDRDLAKNIQYF.

The table lists this clonotype with a few counts. The chain employs TRBV19 and TRBJ2-3; TRBD2 aligns across 10 bases. Trimming took 3 bases from V and 7 from J; bases not matched to a gene: 10. The CDR3 length is 16 residues. The germline CDR1 and CDR2 sequences are LNHDA and SQIVND (reference sequence). The CDR3, as DNA: TGTGCCAGTAGTATTACTAGCGGGACCTCAATAAATACGCAGTATTTT. The encoded protein is CASSITSGTSINTQYF.

The table lists this clonotype with a few counts. The chain employs TRBV7-9 and TRBJ1-4; 8 nucleotides match TRBD1. The CDR3 runs 14 residues. V was clipped by 1 base and J by 7 bases; unmatched bases: 2. Per the germline V gene, CDR1 is SEHNR and CDR2 is FQNEAQ (reference sequence). The CDR3 coding sequence is TGTGCCAGCAGCTTAGGCAGGGGGCTTGAAAAACTGTTTTTT. This gives the protein CASSLGRGLEKLFF. Full variable domain (missing parts from reference TRBV7-9 and TRBJ1-4): DTGVSQNPRHKITKRGQNVTFRCDPISEHNRLYWYRQTLGQGPEFLTYFQNEAQLEKSRLLSDRFSAERPKGSFSTLEIQRTEQGDSAMYLCASSLGRGLEKLFFGSGTQLSVL.

V usage is TRBV18 and J usage is TRBJ2-1; TRBD2 is a possible D gene (6 bases). V lost 2 bases and J 3 bases, leaving 11 bases between the germline ends. This CDR3 region has 15 residues. Looked up from germline, CDR1 is KGHSH and CDR2 is LQKENI. The CDR3 DNA sequence: TGTGCCAGCTCACCAGCGGGATGGGTCTACAATGAGCAGTTCTTC. Amino acids: CASSPAGWVYNEQFF.

In regard to this clonotype: Relative to the germline gene, one junction end is altered; a read error may explain this. The V call is TRBV7-9, the J call TRBJ1-6, with D maybe TRBD1 (5 bases). CDR3 length: 13 amino acids. Per the germline V gene, CDR1 is SEHNR and CDR2 is FQNEAQ (reference sequence). CDR3 in amino acids: CASSPGVNSSLHF. For the CDR3, the DNA is TGTGCCAGCAGCCCGGGGGTGAATTCATCCCTCCACTTT.

V gene TRBV6-1 combines with J gene TRBJ1-3, with 11 bases fitting TRBD1. This CDR3 contains 15 residues. Per the germline V gene, CDR1 is MNHNS and CDR2 is SASEGT. V gave up 5 bases and J gave up 4 bases; unmatched junction bases: 4. The CDR3 protein is CASSRTGGFGNTIYF. In DNA form, the CDR3 reads TGTGCCAGCAGTAGGACAGGGGGCTTCGGAAACACCATATATTTT.

This clonotype was counted only a few times. J is TRBJ1-6 and V is TRBV6-1; maybe TRBD1 (5 bases). From germline, CDR1 is MNHNS and CDR2 SASEGT. Deletions cut 10 bases from V and 10 bases from J, with 17 bases between. This CDR3 contains 13 residues. For the CDR3, the DNA is TGTGCCACTCGGGTTAGGGGTCGATCACCCCTCCACTTT. Protein product: CATRVRGRSPLHF.

CDR3 region: CASSRTETPYEQYF. Written as DNA, the CDR3 is TGCGCCAGCAGCCGTACAGAGACGCCCTACGAGCAGTACTTC. This chain uses TRBV10-1 with TRBJ2-7; D is undetermined. Trimming removed 6 bases at V and 2 bases at J, with 14 bases between. In germline, CDR1 is WNHNN, CDR2 SYGVQD (reference sequence). CDR3 size: 14 residues.

This clonotype is labeled as medium-sized. The rearrangement uses TRBV25-1 and TRBJ1-2, with TRBD1 identical over 8 bases. The CDR3 sequence is 14 residues long. The germline V gene encodes CDR1 MGHDK and CDR2 SYGVNS. Unmatched junction bases numbered 9, after V lost 5 bases and J lost 7 bases. The CDR3 spells CASSSYRGKGGYTF. The CDR3, as DNA: TGTGCCAGCAGTTCTTACAGGGGGAAGGGTGGCTACACCTTC.

This chain joins TRBV28 and TRBJ2-1; no definite D call. The germline V gene has CDR1 MDHEN and CDR2 SYDVKM. Between the trimmed V and J ends, which lost 4 bases and 8 bases, there was a span of 12 bases. CDR3 length: 13 residues. This chain's CDR3 is CASSWVTSHEQFF. The CDR3 nucleotides are TGTGCCAGCAGTTGGGTGACTTCCCATGAGCAGTTCTTC.

This clonotype was found a few times. The chain carries TRBV20-1 and TRBJ1-1, with unresolved D. The CDR3 spans 12 residues. The V and J ends lost 5 bases and 1 base respectively, with 8 bases between them. The germline V gene encodes CDR1 DFQATT and CDR2 SNEGSKA (reference sequence). The DNA of the CDR3 is TGCAGTGCTCGCCCGTGGAACACTGAAGCTTTCTTT. It codes for CSARPWNTEAFF.

This chain links TRBV28 with TRBJ2-1; 8 bases are a match to TRBD2. The CDR3 has 14 residues. With V trimmed by 7 bases and J by 1 base, 3 bases remained unmatched. Germline V gene sequence: CDR1 MDHEN, CDR2 SYDVKM. This chain's CDR3 is CASIKRGSYNEQFF. DNA of the CDR3: TGTGCCAGCATAAAGCGGGGGTCCTACAATGAGCAGTTCTTC.

The rearrangement links TRBV11-2 to TRBJ2-7, with TRBD2 as a possible D gene (7 bases). Per germline, CDR1 SGHAT and CDR2 FQNNGV. Between the trimmed V and J ends, which lost 5 bases and 0 bases, there was a span of 14 bases. The CDR3 has 15 residues. The CDR3 protein is CASSMGGGGSYEQYF. DNA for the CDR3: TGTGCCAGCAGCATGGGGGGAGGGGGCTCCTACGAGCAGTACTTC.

The V call is TRBV5-1, the J call TRBJ2-5; D may be TRBD2 (5 bases). CDR1 is SGHRS, CDR2 YFSETQ, per germline. This CDR3 contains 16 residues. V was shortened by 1 base and J by 5 bases, with 18 bases between the two germline ends. The CDR3 sequence is CASSLTSGISGETQYF. CDR3 sequence (DNA): TGCGCCAGCAGCTTGACATCGGGGATTTCGGGGGAGACCCAGTACTTC.

As DNA, the CDR3 is TGTGCCGGGGACGCCCGCACAGATACGCAGTATTTT. This sequence encodes CAGDARTDTQYF. The rearrangement joins TRBV7-9 to TRBJ2-3, with D tentatively TRBD1 or TRBD2 (5 bases each). This CDR3 contains 12 residues. V lost 11 bases and J lost 1, with 10 bases in between. Germline lookup yields CDR1 SEHNR and CDR2 FQNEAQ (reference sequence). Variable domain in full (rest from reference TRBV7-9 and TRBJ2-3): DTGVSQNPRHKITKRGQNVTFRCDPISEHNRLYWYRQTLGQGPEFLTYFQNEAQLEKSRLLSDRFSAERPKGSFSTLEIQRTEQGDSAMYLCAGDARTDTQYFGPGTRLTVL.

The chain uses TRBV4-1 and TRBJ1-4; TRBD1 might be the D (6 bases). The CDR3 sequence is 19 residues long. In germline, CDR1 is MGHRA, CDR2 YSYEKL. Trimming left V 1 base short and J 5 bases short, with 23 bases between. As DNA, the CDR3 is TGCGCCAGCAGCCAAGCTCAAAGGGGACCGGACAGACCAAATGAAAAACTGTTTTTT. It is translated as CASSQAQRGPDRPNEKLFF.

The rearrangement uses TRBV20-1 and TRBJ1-2, with 9 bases identical to TRBD1. This CDR3 has 14 residues. Germline V gene sequence: CDR1 DFQATT, CDR2 SNEGSKA (reference sequence). V trimming: 2 bases; J trimming: 5 bases; junction bases outside the gene matches: 6. The CDR3 is CSARPTGGRYGYTF. CDR3 nucleotides: TGCAGTGCTAGACCTACAGGGGGCCGGTATGGCTACACCTTC.

The gene calls are TRBV28 and TRBJ1-5; 7 bases are shared with TRBD1. The CDR3 is 13 amino acids. The trim removed 6 bases at V and 6 bases at J, leaving 5 bases unmatched. Germline assignment: CDR1 MDHEN and CDR2 SYDVKM. CDR3 bases: TGTGCCAGCAGCCCAGGGGGGAGTCAGCCCCAGCATTTT. Translating gives CASSPGGSQPQHF.

This chain connects TRBV18 to TRBJ1-1, with D possibly matching TRBD1 (5 bases). Germline loops: CDR1 KGHSH, CDR2 LQKENI. Trimming shortened V by 1 base and J by 1 base, and 10 bases separated the two germline ends. The CDR3 spans 15 residues. CDR3 residues: CASSPLGGGNTEAFF. DNA of the CDR3: TGTGCCAGCTCACCACTTGGGGGAGGGAACACTGAAGCTTTCTTT.

The chain joins TRBV7-8 to TRBJ2-3; 7 bases agree with TRBD1. Germline CDR1 and CDR2: SGHVS and FQNEAQ. The junction had 15 bases not matched to a gene; V was cut back by 5 bases and J by 1 base. The CDR3 consists of 18 residues. The CDR3 nucleotides are TGTGCCAGCAGCCCAAGGCGGCAGGGGGTTCTTGGCACAGATACGCAGTATTTT. As protein: CASSPRRQGVLGTDTQYF.

The chain links TRBV6-1 to TRBJ1-1; TRBD1 matches at 8 bases. This CDR3 is 16 amino acids long. Trimming removed 5 bases from V and 0 bases from J; junction bases left unmatched: 8. Per the germline V gene, CDR1 is MNHNS and CDR2 is SASEGT. The CDR3 bases are TGTGCCAGCAGTCCGTCGGACAGGGCCCTGAACACTGAAGCTTTCTTT. Its translation is CASSPSDRALNTEAFF.